This is a list of T cell receptor beta chains from one sample in a study of blood T cell repertoires in COVID-19. Measured with immunoSEQ multiplex PCR; TCRdb has only the in-frame clones, and not every one. The sample yields about 89,000 clones, approximately 89% seen once. Source material: peripheral blood. These receptors were taken from a man between 60 and 75 years old with acute or convalescent COVID-19. Both conserved end residues are part of each CDR3. Fields, in order: clone size, D gene, V gene, J gene, CDR3 DNA, CDR3 protein. The D gene is left open where the match is weak. Clone size is given for some rows only: seen once, a few or many times, or a class if the clone is expanded.

.	.	TRBV11-2	TRBJ2-1	TGTGCCAGCAGCTCGGGACTCTACGTCACGGAGTCCTACAATGAGCAGTTCTTC	CASSSGLYVTESYNEQFF
.	TRBD1	TRBV5-8	TRBJ2-2	TGTGCCAGCAGCTTCGAGGGGGCGCAAGGCGGGGAGCTGTTTTTT	CASSFEGAQGGELFF
.	.	TRBV21-1	TRBJ2-7	TGTGCCAGCAGCTTTGGTCGGCGGGGCGCTTCGTCCTACGAGCAGTACTTC	CASSFGRRGASSYEQYF
.	TRBD2	TRBV7-6	TRBJ2-3	TGTGCCAGCAGCCAGCTAGCGGGTAGCACAGATACGCAGTATTTT	CASSQLAGSTDTQYF
.	.	TRBV5-1	TRBJ1-2	TGCGCCAGCAGCTTGGATGGCAATTCAGGGGCCTGGTACACCTTC	CASSLDGNSGAWYTF
.	TRBD2	TRBV5-1	TRBJ2-1	TGCGCCAGCAGCGGGGGACTAGTCTACAATGAGCAGTTCTTC	CASSGGLVYNEQFF
.	.	TRBV5-1	TRBJ2-7	TGCGCCAGCAGCTTCCGACAGGACTCCTACGAGCAGTACTTC	CASSFRQDSYEQYF
.	TRBD1	TRBV18	TRBJ1-5	TGTGCCAGCTCACCACAAACAGGGGCTCAGCCCCAGCATTTT	CASSPQTGAQPQHF
.	.	TRBV2	TRBJ1-2	TGTGCCAGCAGAACTGGGGAGGCCTATGGCTACACCTTC	CASRTGEAYGYTF
.	.	TRBV30	TRBJ1-2	TGTGCCTGGAGTGTGCGGAGAGAATATGGCTACACCTTC	CAWSVRREYGYTF
.	.	TRBV5-5	TRBJ2-7	TGTGCCAGCAGCTTAGGAGGGACGGTCTACGAGCAGTACTTC	CASSLGGTVYEQYF
.	.	TRBV3-1/TRBV3-2	TRBJ2-7	TGTGCCAGCAGCATCAGCGACGGCGAGCAGTACTTC	CASSISDGEQYF
.	TRBD2	TRBV3-1/TRBV3-2	TRBJ2-5	TGTGCCAGCAGTACTGGACTAGCAGACCCCCAAGAGACCCAGTACTTC	CASSTGLADPQETQYF
.	TRBD1	TRBV7-3	TRBJ1-1	TGTGCCAGCAGTAGGGGGCCCCGGGAGAACACTGAAGCTTTCTTT	CASSRGPRENTEAFF
.	.	TRBV5-5	TRBJ1-5	TGTGCCAGCAGCTTAGACTCTTATAGCAATCAGCCCCAGCATTTT	CASSLDSYSNQPQHF
.	TRBD1	TRBV27	TRBJ2-7	TGTGCCAGCGGAAGACCGGGACAGGCCTACGAGCAGTACTTC	CASGRPGQAYEQYF
once	TRBD2	TRBV7-9	TRBJ2-1	TGTGCCAGCAGCCGAGGGACTAGCCCCTACAATGAGCAGTTCTTC	CASSRGTSPYNEQFF
once	.	TRBV5-4	TRBJ2-5	TGTGCCAGCTCTAATCGAGGGGGAGAGACCCAGTACTTC	CASSNRGGETQYF
.	.	TRBV6-6	TRBJ1-4	TGTGCCAGCAGTTACGGGGGGTTCGAAGAAAAACTGTTTTTT	CASSYGGFEEKLFF
.	TRBD1	TRBV5-1	TRBJ2-1	TGCGCCAGCAGCTTGGGGGGACAGACAGGCTCCTACAATGAGCAGTTCTTC	CASSLGGQTGSYNEQFF
.	.	TRBV20-1	TRBJ2-3	TGCAGTGCTAGTCCCCTAAACACAGATACGCAGTATTTT	CSASPLNTDTQYF
.	TRBD2	TRBV5-1	TRBJ2-1	TGCGCCAGCAGCTTGGGGTCTAGCGGGGAGGGCTACAATGAGCAGTTCTTC	CASSLGSSGEGYNEQFF
.	.	TRBV5-1	TRBJ2-7	TGCGCCAGCAGCTTGGTAATTCGGAGCTACGAGCAGTACTTC	CASSLVIRSYEQYF
.	.	TRBV5-6	TRBJ2-7	TGTGCCAGCAGCACAAGCCTAGCGAGAGTTTACGAGCAGTACTTC	CASSTSLARVYEQYF